This T cell receptor (beta chain) was found in a study of cytomegalovirus exposure and HLA in healthy donors. Overall study: The study placed 70% to 85% of its 398 genotyped donors in the Caucasian-associated ancestry cluster. Whole-study findings and limits: An ancestry cluster, one associated with Asian ancestry, reportedly showed fewer N-insertions than the approximately 650-donor mean in a later analysis.

To note about this clone: Antigen: not known.

The CDR3 loop spans 23 amino acids. J was trimmed by 6 bases and V by 0 bases; bases with no gene match: 27. PCR involved 60 Vbeta and 13 Jbeta primers. The repertoire was sequenced with immunoSEQ multiplex PCR; TCRdb's copy has only in-frame clones and lacks some. The table lists about 160,000 clones, roughly 80% of them singletons, with about 3.8% in the top ten. The sequence came from a man younger than 45 in good health and CMV-seropositive. Input material: PBMCs. V usage is TRBV23-1 and J usage is TRBJ2-3; 10 bases line up with TRBD2. TRBV23-1 is identified as an open reading frame with a role that is uncertain. CDR3 region: CASSQSSPIRRLAGVKEMDTQYF. As DNA, the CDR3 is TGCGCCAGCAGTCAATCGTCTCCCATCCGGAGGCTAGCGGGGGTAAAAGAGATGGATACGCAGTATTTT.